These T cell receptor beta chains were read from a single sample in a study of T-cell reconstitution after alpha-beta-depleted transplantation in children. TCRdb analysed the PCR reads with MiXCR anew, one entry per CDR3 protein. The data contain 350,000 to 400,000 distinct CDR3 sequences, roughly 13% of them singletons. Sample: PBMCs, taken from the stem cell graft. The receptors shown here come from a human donor who donated a stem cell graft to a child with Fanconi anemia. CDR3s include the opening cysteine and the closing phenylalanine or tryptophan. Fields, in order: clone size, D gene, J gene, V gene, CDR3 protein, CDR3 DNA. D genes are given only for firm matches. Size is stated for part of the rows, as once, few or many counts, or as a class when the clone is expanded.

abundance: many; d_gene: NA; j_gene: TRBJ2-1; v_gene: TRBV20-1; CDR3aa: CSAPGASYNEQFF; CDR3nt: TGCAGTGCCCCGGGGGCATCCTACAATGAGCAGTTCTTC
abundance: few; d_gene: TRBD1; j_gene: TRBJ1-5; v_gene: TRBV5-1; CDR3aa: CASRRTGDSNQPQHF; CDR3nt: TGCGCCAGCCGGAGGACAGGGGATAGCAATCAGCCCCAGCATTTT
abundance: few; d_gene: NA; j_gene: TRBJ1-2; v_gene: TRBV28; CDR3aa: CASRDSAYGYTF; CDR3nt: TGTGCCAGCAGGGACAGCGCCTATGGCTACACCTTC
abundance: many; d_gene: TRBD1; j_gene: TRBJ2-7; v_gene: TRBV4-3; CDR3aa: CASSQDRAGGEDEQYF; CDR3nt: TGCGCCAGCAGCCAAGATAGGGCAGGGGGCGAGGACGAGCAGTACTTC
abundance: few; d_gene: TRBD2; j_gene: TRBJ2-5; v_gene: TRBV12-3/TRBV12-4; CDR3aa: CASRRLAGGMETQYF; CDR3nt: TGTGCCAGCAGGCGGCTAGCGGGGGGGATGGAGACCCAGTACTTC
abundance: NA; d_gene: NA; j_gene: TRBJ1-4; v_gene: TRBV30; CDR3aa: CAWDRTNEKLFF; CDR3nt: TGTGCCTGGGATCGCACTAATGAAAAACTGTTTTTT
abundance: few; d_gene: NA; j_gene: TRBJ2-1; v_gene: TRBV20-1; CDR3aa: CSASRQPSYNEQFF; CDR3nt: TGCAGTGCTAGTAGGCAACCCTCCTACAATGAGCAGTTCTTC
abundance: many; d_gene: NA; j_gene: TRBJ2-1; v_gene: TRBV15; CDR3aa: CATSKGYSYNEQFF; CDR3nt: TGTGCCACCAGCAAGGGTTACTCCTACAATGAGCAGTTCTTC
abundance: few; d_gene: NA; j_gene: TRBJ1-5; v_gene: TRBV30; CDR3aa: CAWSVQGNQPQHF; CDR3nt: TGTGCCTGGAGTGTACAAGGGAATCAGCCCCAGCATTTT
abundance: few; d_gene: NA; j_gene: TRBJ1-1; v_gene: TRBV20-1; CDR3aa: CSVRGRDGAEAFF; CDR3nt: TGCAGTGTTCGAGGAAGAGATGGCGCTGAAGCTTTCTTT